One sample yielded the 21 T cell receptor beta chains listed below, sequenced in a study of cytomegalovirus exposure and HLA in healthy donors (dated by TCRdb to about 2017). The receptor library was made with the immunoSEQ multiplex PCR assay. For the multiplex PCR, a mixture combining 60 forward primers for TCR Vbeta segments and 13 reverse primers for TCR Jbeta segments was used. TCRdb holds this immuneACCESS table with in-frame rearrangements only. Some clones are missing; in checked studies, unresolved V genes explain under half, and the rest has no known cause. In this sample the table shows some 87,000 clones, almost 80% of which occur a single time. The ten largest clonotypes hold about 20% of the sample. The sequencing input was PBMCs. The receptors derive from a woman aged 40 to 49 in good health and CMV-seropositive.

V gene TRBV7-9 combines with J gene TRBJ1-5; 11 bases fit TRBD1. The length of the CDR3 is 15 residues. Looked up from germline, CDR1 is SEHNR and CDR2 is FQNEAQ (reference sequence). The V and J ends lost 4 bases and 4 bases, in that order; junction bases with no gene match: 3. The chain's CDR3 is CASSSGQGVNQPQHF. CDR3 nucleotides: TGTGCCAGCAGCTCGGGACAGGGGGTAAATCAGCCCCAGCATTTT.

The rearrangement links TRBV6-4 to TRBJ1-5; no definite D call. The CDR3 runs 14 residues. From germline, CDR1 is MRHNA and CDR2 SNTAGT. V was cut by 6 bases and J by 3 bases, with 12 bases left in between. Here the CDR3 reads CASSPRENNQPQHF. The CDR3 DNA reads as TGTGCCAGCAGCCCCCGGGAGAACAATCAGCCCCAGCATTTT.

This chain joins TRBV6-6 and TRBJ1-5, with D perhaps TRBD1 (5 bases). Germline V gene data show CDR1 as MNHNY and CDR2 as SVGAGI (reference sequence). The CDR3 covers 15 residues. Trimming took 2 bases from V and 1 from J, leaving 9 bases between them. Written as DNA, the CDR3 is TGTGCCAGCAGTTACGATGGGGGGAGCAATCAGCCCCAGCATTTT. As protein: CASSYDGGSNQPQHF.

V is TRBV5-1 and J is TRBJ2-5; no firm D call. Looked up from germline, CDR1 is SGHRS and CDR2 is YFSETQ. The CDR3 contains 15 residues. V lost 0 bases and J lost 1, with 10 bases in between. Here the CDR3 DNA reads TGCGCCAGCAGCTTGGGGGCGCAGAGCCAAGAGACCCAGTACTTC. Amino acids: CASSLGAQSQETQYF. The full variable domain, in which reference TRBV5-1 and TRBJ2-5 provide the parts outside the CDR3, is KAGVTQTPRYLIKTRGQQVTLSCSPISGHRSVSWYQQTPGQGLQFLFEYFSETQRNKGNFPGRFSGRQFSNSRSEMNVSTLELGDSALYLCASSLGAQSQETQYFGPGTRLLVL.

CDR3 DNA: TGTGCCAGCAGTGATTTACTCGGGGGTAACACTGAAGCTTTCTTT. Encoded protein: CASSDLLGGNTEAFF. The genes are TRBV2 and TRBJ1-1; weak D call: TRBD1 (5 bases). The CDR3 covers 15 residues. Trimming took off 3 bases at V and 2 bases at J, with 13 bases between the two ends. Germline V gene data show CDR1 as SNHLY and CDR2 as FYNNEI.

CDR3 bases: TGCGCCAGCAGCTTGGCCAGGGGAAACACTGAAGCTTTCTTT. Amino acids: CASSLARGNTEAFF. The chain joins TRBV5-1 to TRBJ1-1, with D possibly matching TRBD1 (6 bases). This CDR3 is 14 amino acids long. Between the trimmed V and J ends, which lost 0 bases and 2 bases, there was a span of 8 bases. In germline, CDR1 is SGHRS, CDR2 YFSETQ. The whole variable domain, remainder taken from reference TRBV5-1 and TRBJ1-1, is KAGVTQTPRYLIKTRGQQVTLSCSPISGHRSVSWYQQTPGQGLQFLFEYFSETQRNKGNFPGRFSGRQFSNSRSEMNVSTLELGDSALYLCASSLARGNTEAFFGQGTRLTVV.

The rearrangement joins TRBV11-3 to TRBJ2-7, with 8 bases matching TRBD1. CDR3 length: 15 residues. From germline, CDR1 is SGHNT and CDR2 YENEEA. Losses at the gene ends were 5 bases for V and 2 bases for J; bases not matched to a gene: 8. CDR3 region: CASSHQDRATYEQYF. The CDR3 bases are TGTGCCAGCAGCCACCAGGACAGGGCCACCTACGAGCAGTACTTC.

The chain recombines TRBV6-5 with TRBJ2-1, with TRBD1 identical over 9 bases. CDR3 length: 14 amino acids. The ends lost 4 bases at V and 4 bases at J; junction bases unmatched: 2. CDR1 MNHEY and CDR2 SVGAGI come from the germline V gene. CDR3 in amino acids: CASSSDRGYNEQFF. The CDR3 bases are TGTGCCAGCAGTTCGGACAGGGGATACAATGAGCAGTTCTTC.

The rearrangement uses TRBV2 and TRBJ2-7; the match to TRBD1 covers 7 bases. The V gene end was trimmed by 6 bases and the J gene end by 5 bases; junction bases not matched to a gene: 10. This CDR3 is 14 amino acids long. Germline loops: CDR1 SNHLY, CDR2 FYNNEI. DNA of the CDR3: TGTGCCAGCAGGAAGGATCCCGGGACAGACGAGCAGTACTTC. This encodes CASRKDPGTDEQYF.

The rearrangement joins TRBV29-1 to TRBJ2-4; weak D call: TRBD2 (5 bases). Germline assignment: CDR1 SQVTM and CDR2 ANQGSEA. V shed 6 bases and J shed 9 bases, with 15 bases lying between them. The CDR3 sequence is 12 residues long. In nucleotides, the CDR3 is TGCAGCGTCGCGGTCGGTGGAGGCATTCAGTACTTC. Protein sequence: CSVAVGGGIQYF.

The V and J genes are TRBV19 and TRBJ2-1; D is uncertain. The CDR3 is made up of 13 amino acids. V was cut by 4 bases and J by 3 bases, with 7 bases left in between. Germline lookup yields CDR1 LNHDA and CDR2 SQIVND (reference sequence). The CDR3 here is CASSNDFYNEQFF. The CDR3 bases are TGTGCCAGTAGTAACGACTTCTACAATGAGCAGTTCTTC.

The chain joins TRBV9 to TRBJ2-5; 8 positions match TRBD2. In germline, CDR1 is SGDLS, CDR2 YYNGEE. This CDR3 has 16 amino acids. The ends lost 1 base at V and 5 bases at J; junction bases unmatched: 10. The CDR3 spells CASSVSTRGAGETQYF. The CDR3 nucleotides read TGTGCCAGCAGCGTATCAACGCGGGGGGCCGGGGAGACCCAGTACTTC.

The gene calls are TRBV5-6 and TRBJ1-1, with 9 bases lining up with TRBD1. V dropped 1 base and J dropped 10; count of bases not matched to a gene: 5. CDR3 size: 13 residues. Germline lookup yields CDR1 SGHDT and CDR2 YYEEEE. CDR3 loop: CASSLKSTGGAFF. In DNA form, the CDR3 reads TGTGCCAGCAGCTTGAAATCGACAGGGGGAGCTTTCTTT.

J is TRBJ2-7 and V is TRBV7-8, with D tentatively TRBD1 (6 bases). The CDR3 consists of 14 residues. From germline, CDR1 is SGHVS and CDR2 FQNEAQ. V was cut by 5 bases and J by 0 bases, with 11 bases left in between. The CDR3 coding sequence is TGTGCCAGCAGCCCCAACAGGGTCTCCTACGAGCAGTACTTC. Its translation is CASSPNRVSYEQYF.

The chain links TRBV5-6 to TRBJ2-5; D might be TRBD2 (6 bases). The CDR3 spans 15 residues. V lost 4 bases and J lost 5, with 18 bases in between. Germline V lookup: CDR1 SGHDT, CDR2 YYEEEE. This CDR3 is CASSPGGADGETQYF. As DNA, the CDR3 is TGTGCCAGCAGCCCCGGCGGGGCAGACGGGGAGACCCAGTACTTC. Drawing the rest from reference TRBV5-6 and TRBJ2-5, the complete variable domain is DAGVTQSPTHLIKTRGQQVTLRCSPKSGHDTVSWYQQALGQGPQFIFQYYEEEERQRGNFPDRFSGHQFPNYSSELNVNALLLGDSALYLCASSPGGADGETQYFGPGTRLLVL.

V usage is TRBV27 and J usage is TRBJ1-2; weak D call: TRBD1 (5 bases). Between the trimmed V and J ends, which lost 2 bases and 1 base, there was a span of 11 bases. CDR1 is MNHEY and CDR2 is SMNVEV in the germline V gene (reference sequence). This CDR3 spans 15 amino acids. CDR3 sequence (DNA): TGTGCCAGCAGTTTAATGGGGGGGAATAACTATGGCTACACCTTC. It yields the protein CASSLMGGNNYGYTF.

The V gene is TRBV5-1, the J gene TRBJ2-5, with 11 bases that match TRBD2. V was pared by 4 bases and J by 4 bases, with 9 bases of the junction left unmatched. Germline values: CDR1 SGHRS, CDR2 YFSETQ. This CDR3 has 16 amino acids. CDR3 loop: CASSVDVAGGGETQYF. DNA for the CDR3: TGCGCCAGCAGCGTGGATGTAGCGGGGGGGGGAGAGACCCAGTACTTC.

The DNA of the CDR3 is TGTGCCAGCTCACCACTACCTCCGGGACAGGGTACCAGCGAGCAGTACTTC. The encoded protein is CASSPLPPGQGTSEQYF. This chain uses TRBV18 with TRBJ2-7, with 9 nucleotides matching TRBD1. Germline V lookup: CDR1 KGHSH, CDR2 LQKENI. The V and J ends lost 1 base and 6 bases, in that order; junction bases with no gene match: 13. CDR3 size: 17 residues.

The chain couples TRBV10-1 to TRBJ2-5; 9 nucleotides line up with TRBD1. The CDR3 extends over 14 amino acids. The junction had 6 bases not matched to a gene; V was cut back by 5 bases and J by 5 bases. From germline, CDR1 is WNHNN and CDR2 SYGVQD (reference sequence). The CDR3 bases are TGCGCCAGCAGTCTACAGGGGGCGGAGGAGACCCAGTACTTC. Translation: CASSLQGAEETQYF.

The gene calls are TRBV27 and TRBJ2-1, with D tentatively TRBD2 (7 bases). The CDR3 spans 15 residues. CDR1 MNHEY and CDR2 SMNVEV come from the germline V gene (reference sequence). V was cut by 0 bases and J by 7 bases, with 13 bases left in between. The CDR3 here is CASSLSRGGWNEQFF. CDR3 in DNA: TGTGCCAGCAGTTTATCGAGGGGGGGTTGGAATGAGCAGTTCTTC.

CDR3 sequence: CASSLLAGGFNEQFF. CDR3 nucleotides: TGTGCCAGCAGCTTACTAGCGGGAGGGTTCAATGAGCAGTTCTTC. The chain carries TRBV7-2 and TRBJ2-1, with TRBD2 identical over 12 bases. The ends lost 2 bases at V and 6 bases at J; junction bases unmatched: 2. The CDR3 totals 15 residues. Germline CDR1 is SGHTA and CDR2 is FQGNSA.